Detailed here is one T cell receptor beta chain. Its antigen remains unidentified. Base qualities were left out, and no much larger clone turns up one base away. The data were taken from a study of blood T cell repertoires in COVID-19 (dated by TCRdb to about 2020). Study-level background: Collaborator samples came from the United States, Italy and Spain and covered acute and convalescent phases of COVID-19. The prospective study material was composed of cDNA or gDNA derived from T cells, B-cell-depleted T cells, or PBMCs. The dataset comprised deeply sampled blood TCRbeta repertoires from subjects exposed to, actively infected with, or recovered from COVID-19. A freely available public database, intended as a resource for researchers studying the immune response to SARS-CoV-2, is where the repertoires were released. The samples were drawn from the first 160 participants of the ongoing ImmuneRACE study and from under 1,500 subjects provided by 6 global collaborators. A de-identified subject ID, COVID-19 status, age in years and sex were almost always included in the sample metadata. Where available, HLA class I and class II types were taken from metadata supplied by the sample provider and were not determined by assay-based typing. Here is what the overall study found, with its caveats: Clinical and demographic metadata were provided uncurated, with the amount varying by source and participant.

The immunoSEQ Assay, a bias-controlled multiplex PCR, was used to amplify TCRbeta CDR3 regions from genomic DNA. As for the authors' bioinformatics: Nucleated cell counts per sample were estimated from amplification of reference gene primers within the assay. To quantify the absolute abundance of each unique TCRbeta CDR3 rearrangement, sequence reads were collapsed and filtered. For each sample, productive Simpson clonality was calculated as the square root of Simpson's diversity index across productive rearrangements. TCRdb re-hosts the immuneACCESS table, in-frame sequences only. Its copies lack some clones; in the studies checked, an unresolved V gene accounts for under half of them, and the cause for the rest is not known. V and J calls and clone size are copied from that table; D and trimming were computed from the DNA. Here the sample has some 180,000 clones; approximately 86% occur a single time. Just over 2.5% of the sample belongs to the ten largest clones.

One collaborating source in Seattle enrolled patients while the patients were actively infected and followed the patients over time throughout the course of disease. Each collaborating institution followed its own protocols to collect whole blood in K2EDTA tubes. For TCRbeta analysis, collaborators shipped samples as frozen whole blood, isolated PBMCs, or DNA extracted from either of those sample types. The CDR3 measures 12 amino acids from cysteine to phenylalanine. Solely the CDR3 DNA is kept, with 36 bases framed from the first base. V and J are trimmed by 7 bases and 6 bases, and the gene matches miss 5 bases of the junction.

Sequencing used peripheral blood. The chain joins TRBV6-7 to TRBJ1-2; 7 bases in between match TRBD1. TRBV6-7 is noted as an ORF with a role that remains uncertain. The receptor's source is a woman over 75 with COVID-19, enrolled during active disease. The CDR3 amino acid sequence is: CASIRGENGYTF. The DNA reads as follows: TGTGCCAGCATCAGGGGGGAGAATGGCTACACCTTC.